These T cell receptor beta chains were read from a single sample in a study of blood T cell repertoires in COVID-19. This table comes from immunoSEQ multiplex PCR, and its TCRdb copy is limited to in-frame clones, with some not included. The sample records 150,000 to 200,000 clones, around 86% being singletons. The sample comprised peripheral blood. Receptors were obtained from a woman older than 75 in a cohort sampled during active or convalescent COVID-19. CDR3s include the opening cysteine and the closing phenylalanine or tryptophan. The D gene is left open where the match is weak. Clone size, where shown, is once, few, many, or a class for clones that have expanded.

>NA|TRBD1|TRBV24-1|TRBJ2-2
CATSDFGQGNTGELFF
TGTGCCACCAGTGATTTTGGACAGGGGAACACCGGGGAGCTGTTTTTT
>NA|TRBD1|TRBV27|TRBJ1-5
CASSRQGIGQPQHF
TGTGCCAGCAGCCGACAGGGGATAGGGCAGCCCCAGCATTTT
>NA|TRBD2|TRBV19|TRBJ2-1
CASSRLAGGPNEQFF
TGTGCCAGTAGTAGACTAGCGGGAGGGCCGAATGAGCAGTTCTTC
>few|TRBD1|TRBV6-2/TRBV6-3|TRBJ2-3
CASSTGQITDTQYF
TGTGCCAGCAGTACGGGACAGATTACAGATACGCAGTATTTT
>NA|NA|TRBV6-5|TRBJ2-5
CASMRQLLYQETQYF
TGTGCCAGCATGCGGCAGCTGTTATACCAAGAGACCCAGTACTTC
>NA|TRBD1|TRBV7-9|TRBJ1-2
CASSPRPTGNYGYTF
TGTGCCAGCAGCCCGCGCCCGACAGGGAACTATGGCTACACCTTC
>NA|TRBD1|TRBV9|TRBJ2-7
CASSPEVGTGRSYEQYF
TGTGCCAGCAGCCCCGAGGTTGGGACAGGGAGGTCCTACGAGCAGTACTTC
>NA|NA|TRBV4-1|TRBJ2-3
CASSQTIAPDTQYF
TGCGCCAGCAGCCAGACCATAGCGCCAGATACGCAGTATTTT
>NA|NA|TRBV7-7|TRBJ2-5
CASSSGWPGQETQYF
TGTGCCAGCAGCTCGGGCTGGCCAGGGCAAGAGACCCAGTACTTC
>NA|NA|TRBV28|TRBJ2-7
CASSFPLGRGPYEQYF
TGTGCCAGCAGTTTCCCCCTCGGGCGGGGCCCGTACGAGCAGTACTTC
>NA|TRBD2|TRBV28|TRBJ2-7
CASSLAGGSEQYF
TGTGCCAGCAGTTTAGCGGGGGGCTCCGAGCAGTACTTC
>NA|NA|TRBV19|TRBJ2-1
CASSASYDRGEQFF
TGTGCCAGTAGTGCCAGTTACGATCGAGGTGAGCAGTTCTTC
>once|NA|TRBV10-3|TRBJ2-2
CAINPGTNTGELFF
TGTGCCATCAATCCAGGGACGAACACCGGGGAGCTGTTTTTT
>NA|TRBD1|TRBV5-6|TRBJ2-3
CASSRGQGAPPDTQYF
TGTGCCAGCAGCCGGGGACAGGGGGCGCCCCCAGATACGCAGTATTTT
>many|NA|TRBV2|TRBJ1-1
CASSRGGGMNTEAFF
TGTGCCAGCAGTCGGGGGGGAGGAATGAACACTGAAGCTTTCTTT
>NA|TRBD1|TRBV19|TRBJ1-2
CASSTQGVFYGYTF
TGTGCCAGTAGCACCCAGGGGGTGTTCTATGGCTACACCTTC
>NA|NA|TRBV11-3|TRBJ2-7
CASNSWSGGESYEQYF
TGTGCCAGCAATTCATGGTCGGGGGGCGAGTCCTACGAGCAGTACTTC
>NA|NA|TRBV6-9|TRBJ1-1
CASSWPPRQEENTEAFF
TGTGCCAGCAGTTGGCCCCCCCGACAGGAAGAAAACACTGAAGCTTTCTTT
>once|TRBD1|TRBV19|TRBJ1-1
CASSIQGGKITEAFF
TGTGCCAGTAGTATACAGGGGGGAAAAATTACTGAAGCTTTCTTT
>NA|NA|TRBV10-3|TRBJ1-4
CAISEGGGFEKLFF
TGTGCCATCAGCGAGGGGGGCGGGTTTGAAAAACTGTTTTTT
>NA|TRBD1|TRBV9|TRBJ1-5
CASSTAGQAYFNQPQHF
TGTGCCAGCAGCACAGCGGGACAGGCCTACTTCAATCAGCCCCAGCATTTT
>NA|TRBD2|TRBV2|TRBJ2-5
CASSPQRLAEETQYF
TGTGCCAGCAGTCCCCAGAGACTAGCGGAAGAGACCCAGTACTTC
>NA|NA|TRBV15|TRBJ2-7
CATSTGLNNYEQYF
TGTGCCACCAGCACGGGACTGAATAACTACGAGCAGTACTTC
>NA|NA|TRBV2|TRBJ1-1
CASSGVFSTAEAFF
TGTGCCAGCAGTGGAGTGTTCTCTACTGCTGAAGCTTTCTTT
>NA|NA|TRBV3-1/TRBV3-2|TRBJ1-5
CASSRGVHQPQHF
TGTGCCAGCAGCCGGGGCGTCCATCAGCCCCAGCATTTT
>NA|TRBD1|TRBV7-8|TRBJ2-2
CASSLAWTGRLIPGELFF
TGTGCCAGCAGCTTAGCCTGGACAGGGAGGCTAATACCCGGGGAGCTGTTTTTT
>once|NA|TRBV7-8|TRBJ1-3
CASSLALSSSGNTIYF
TGTGCCAGCAGCTTAGCGCTCTCCAGCTCTGGAAACACCATATATTTT
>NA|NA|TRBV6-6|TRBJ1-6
CASSPSRGVGVVGVSPLHF
TGTGCCAGCAGTCCATCCCGGGGGGTGGGGGTGGTGGGTGTTTCACCCCTCCACTTT
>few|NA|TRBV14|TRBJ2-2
CASSQRRAGELFF
TGTGCCAGCAGCCAGAGGCGTGCCGGGGAGCTGTTTTTT
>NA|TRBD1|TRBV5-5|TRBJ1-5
CASSPGQANQPQHF
TGTGCCAGCAGCCCGGGACAGGCCAATCAGCCCCAGCATTTT
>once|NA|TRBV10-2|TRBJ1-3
CASSELRSGNTIYF
TGCGCCAGCAGTGAGTTGCGCTCTGGAAACACCATATATTTT
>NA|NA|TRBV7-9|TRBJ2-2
CASSLMGADTGELFF
TGTGCCAGCAGCTTAATGGGGGCTGACACCGGGGAGCTGTTTTTT
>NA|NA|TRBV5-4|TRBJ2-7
CASSLRQAAKTYEQYF
TGTGCCAGCAGCTTACGACAGGCGGCAAAAACCTACGAGCAGTACTTC
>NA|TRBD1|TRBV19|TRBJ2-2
CASSMLTGGAGNTGELFF
TGTGCCAGTAGTATGTTAACAGGGGGCGCGGGGAACACCGGGGAGCTGTTTTTT
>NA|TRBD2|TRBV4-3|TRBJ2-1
CASSQAGTRTEQFF
TGCGCCAGCAGCCAAGCCGGGACTAGGACTGAGCAGTTCTTC
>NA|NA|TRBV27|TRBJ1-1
CASSLRSGFATEAFF
TGTGCCAGCAGTTTACGGTCTGGTTTCGCCACTGAAGCTTTCTTT
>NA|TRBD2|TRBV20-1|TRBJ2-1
CSASIGGRAYNEQFF
TGCAGTGCTAGTATCGGCGGGAGGGCCTACAATGAGCAGTTCTTC